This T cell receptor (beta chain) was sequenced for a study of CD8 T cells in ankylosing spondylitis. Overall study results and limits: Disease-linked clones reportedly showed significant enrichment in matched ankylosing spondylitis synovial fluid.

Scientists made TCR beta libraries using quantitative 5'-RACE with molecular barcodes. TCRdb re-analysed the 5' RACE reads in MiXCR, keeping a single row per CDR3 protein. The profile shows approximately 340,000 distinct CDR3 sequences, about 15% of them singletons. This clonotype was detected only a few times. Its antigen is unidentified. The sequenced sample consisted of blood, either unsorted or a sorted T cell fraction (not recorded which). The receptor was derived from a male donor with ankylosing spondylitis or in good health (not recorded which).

The CDR3 is CASSSDRFLGAFF. The CDR3, as DNA: TGCGCCAGCAGCTCGGACAGGTTCTTAGGGGCTTTCTTT. The chain carries TRBV5-1 and TRBJ1-1; 7 bases align to TRBD1. The V and J ends lost 3 bases and 11 bases, in that order; junction bases with no gene match: 10. The V gene's germline CDR1 is SGHRS and CDR2 YFSETQ. This CDR3 is built from 13 residues.